This TCR beta chain was sequenced for a study of stem cell transplantation in POMP-related autoinflammatory disease. V was pared by 4 bases and J by 6 bases, with 11 bases between. This CDR3 comprises 14 residues. CDR1 SGHRS and CDR2 YFSETQ come from the germline V gene. Data came from immunoSEQ multiplex PCR; TCRdb stores just in-frame clones and leaves some out. The sample shows some 31,000 clones, around nine tenths of them seen only once. This specimen was CD4+ T cells from PBMCs, taken before stem cell transplantation. The rearrangement uses TRBV5-1 and TRBJ2-6, with TRBD2 as a possible D gene (6 bases). The clonotype was recovered from a human donor with POMP-related autoinflammation and immune dysregulation (PRAID). The CDR3 DNA reads TGCGCCAGCAGCCGGGAGCCCGAGGCCAACGTCCTGACTTTC. Residues: CASSREPEANVLTF.